This entry lists 24 T cell receptor beta chains sequenced from one sample in a study of cytomegalovirus exposure and HLA in healthy donors. The method was immunoSEQ multiplex PCR; TCRdb's version includes in-frame clones alone and lacks a portion of them. This table has fewer than 200,000 clones, around 85% appearing once. Sequencing was performed on PBMCs. These receptors all stem from a woman between 25 and 40 years old in good health and CMV-seronegative.

The chain joins TRBV6-5 to TRBJ2-7; D gene uncertain. There are 11 residues in the CDR3. V was pared by 8 bases and J by 9 bases, with 14 bases between. CDR1 is MNHEY and CDR2 is SVGAGI in the germline V gene. As DNA, the CDR3 is TGTGCCAGCGGAGACGCGCCGGGGCAGTACTTC. Protein product: CASGDAPGQYF.

The chain uses TRBV7-3 and TRBJ2-1; no firm D call. V dropped 4 bases and J dropped 7 bases, with 11 bases sitting between them. This CDR3 contains 13 residues. Per the germline V gene, CDR1 is SGHTA and CDR2 is FQGTGA. CDR3 in DNA: TGTGCCAGCAGCTACATGGGTCGTAATGAGCAGTTCTTC. Protein sequence: CASSYMGRNEQFF.

The count of this clone is one. The CDR3 DNA follows: TGTGCCAGCAGCTTACGGACAGGGCGCGACGAGCAGTACTTC. This codes for CASSLRTGRDEQYF. The gene calls are TRBV11-1 and TRBJ2-7; 8 bases match TRBD1. Per germline, CDR1 SGHAT and CDR2 FQDESV (reference sequence). This CDR3 region has 14 residues. The V and J ends lost 2 bases and 5 bases, in that order; junction bases with no gene match: 5.

This chain links TRBV27 with TRBJ2-6; maybe TRBD1 (6 bases). The CDR3 spans 18 residues. Per germline, CDR1 MNHEY and CDR2 SMNVEV (reference sequence). V lost 4 bases and J 0 bases, leaving 16 bases between the germline ends. The CDR3: CASSYKGQFHSGANVLTF. The CDR3 DNA reads as TGTGCCAGCAGTTACAAAGGACAGTTTCACTCTGGGGCCAACGTCCTGACTTTC.

This sequence joins TRBV5-4 and TRBJ2-7; D possibly corresponds to TRBD1 (5 bases). CDR3 length equals 15 residues. The ends were cut back, 2 bases at V and 1 base at J, with 13 bases in the middle. From germline, CDR1 is SGHNT and CDR2 YYREEE (reference sequence). The CDR3 loop reads CASSLTGSGSYEQYF. The CDR3 region has the DNA TGTGCCAGCAGCTTAACCGGGTCAGGGTCCTACGAGCAGTACTTC.

V and J are TRBV7-9 and TRBJ2-2; possibly TRBD1 for D (6 bases). Germline values: CDR1 SEHNR, CDR2 FQNEAQ (reference sequence). With 4 bases removed from V and 4 bases from J, the gap between germline ends came to 13 bases. The CDR3 is 15 residues long. The CDR3 loop is CASSYRARSTGELFF. CDR3 sequence (DNA): TGTGCCAGCAGCTACAGGGCTAGGAGCACCGGGGAGCTGTTTTTT.

The chain is built from TRBV29-1 and TRBJ2-7; D ambiguous. V lost 4 bases and J lost 1, with 5 bases in between. This CDR3 spans 11 amino acids. CDR1 and CDR2 from the germline V gene are SQVTM and ANQGSEA. For the CDR3, the DNA is TGCAGCGTTGGAGGATCCTACGAGCAGTACTTC. Translation gives CSVGGSYEQYF.

The rearrangement uses TRBV6-6 and TRBJ2-1; D not resolved. CDR1 and CDR2 from the germline V gene are MNHNY and SVGAGI (reference sequence). V lost 2 bases and J 5 bases, leaving 4 bases between the germline ends. This CDR3 contains 12 residues. DNA for the CDR3: TGTGCCAGCAGTTACATGGACAATGAGCAGTTCTTC. Residues: CASSYMDNEQFF.

The chain uses TRBV18 and TRBJ1-3; D gene unclear. The germline gives CDR1 KGHSH, CDR2 LQKENI. Between the trimmed V and J ends, which lost 2 bases and 13 bases, there was a span of 15 bases. The CDR3 loop spans 13 amino acids. This CDR3 is CASSPRIDPRIYF. CDR3 sequence (DNA): TGTGCCAGCTCACCAAGGATAGACCCTCGAATATATTTT.

V gene TRBV29-1 combines with J gene TRBJ2-3; weak D call: TRBD1 (6 bases). The V end lost 8 bases, the J end lost 3 bases, and 21 bases lay between the germline ends. The CDR3 has 15 amino acids. Germline V CDR1 and CDR2: SQVTM, ANQGSEA. The CDR3: CSLISASRGTDTQYF. The CDR3 DNA reads as TGCAGCCTTATATCAGCTAGCAGGGGTACAGATACGCAGTATTTT.

J is TRBJ1-1 and V is TRBV7-2; 8 bases align to TRBD1. From germline, CDR1 is SGHTA and CDR2 FQGNSA. The CDR3 spans 17 residues. V was pared by 1 base and J by 6 bases, with 13 bases of the junction left unmatched. The CDR3 sequence: CASSLGWGQGAKAEAFF. DNA of the CDR3: TGTGCCAGCAGCTTAGGGTGGGGTCAGGGGGCGAAAGCTGAAGCTTTCTTT.

This chain's CDR3 is CASSLGQNYEQYF. The CDR3 nucleotides read TGTGCCAGCAGCTTGGGGCAGAACTACGAGCAGTACTTC. The chain carries TRBV7-6 and TRBJ2-7, with D possibly matching TRBD1 (5 bases). The CDR3 totals 13 residues. The V end lost 3 bases, the J end lost 3 bases, and 9 bases lay between the germline ends. In germline, CDR1 is SGHVS, CDR2 FNYEAQ.

The rearrangement links TRBV7-6 to TRBJ2-7; possibly TRBD1 or TRBD2 for D (7 bases each). The CDR3 runs 15 residues. Looked up from germline, CDR1 is SGHVS and CDR2 is FNYEAQ. Between the trimmed V and J ends, which lost 1 base and 3 bases, there was a span of 13 bases. In DNA, the CDR3 is TGTGCCAGCAGCTTAGTTCAGGGGGGGAACTACGAGCAGTACTTC. Encoded protein: CASSLVQGGNYEQYF.

This clone was found once. The chain joins TRBV16 to TRBJ1-3, with D hard to call. This CDR3 comprises 14 residues. V was trimmed by 1 base and J by 1 base, leaving 5 bases between them. The germline V gene encodes CDR1 KGHSY and CDR2 FQNENV. The CDR3 region is CASSQYYSGNTIYF. CDR3 coding DNA: TGTGCCAGCAGCCAATATTATTCTGGAAACACCATATATTTT.

This chain uses TRBV5-1 with TRBJ1-2, with 8 nucleotides matching TRBD1. Germline assignment: CDR1 SGHRS and CDR2 YFSETQ. V lost 6 bases, J lost 4 bases, and 8 bases stayed unmatched. The CDR3 length is 14 residues. The CDR3 nucleotides are TGCGCCAGCAACCCGGGACAGGATTTCTATGGCTACACCTTC. Protein: CASNPGQDFYGYTF.

This clone was detected only once. The V call is TRBV7-6, the J call TRBJ1-3; 7 positions match TRBD1. The CDR3 contains 15 residues. Trimming cost V 5 bases and J 5 bases; bases outside gene matches: 9. Germline CDR1 and CDR2: SGHVS and FNYEAQ. The CDR3 DNA reads TGTGCCAGCAGCCCGACCACAGGGGTTAGAAACACCATATATTTT. Protein product: CASSPTTGVRNTIYF. The full variable domain, in which reference TRBV7-6 and TRBJ1-3 provide the parts outside the CDR3, is GAGVSQSPRYKVTKRGQDVALRCDPISGHVSLYWYRQALGQGPEFLTYFNYEAQQDKSGLPNDRFSAERPEGSISTLTIQRTEQRDSAMYRCASSPTTGVRNTIYFGEGSWLTVV.

The chain employs TRBV7-6 and TRBJ2-7, with D uncertain. This CDR3 spans 12 amino acids. Per germline, CDR1 SGHVS and CDR2 FNYEAQ. Trimming took off 1 base at V and 3 bases at J, with 4 bases between the two ends. CDR3 residues: CASSLVGYEQYF. CDR3 nucleotides: TGTGCCAGCAGCTTAGTGGGCTACGAGCAGTACTTC.

In DNA, the CDR3 is TGTGCCATCAGTGATAGAGCGGGAGATAGAGAGACCCAGTACTTC. This encodes CAISDRAGDRETQYF. This rearrangement joins TRBV10-3 to TRBJ2-5; 8 bases are shared with TRBD2. This CDR3 spans 15 amino acids. Looked up from germline, CDR1 is ENHRY and CDR2 is SYGVKD. With V trimmed by 3 bases and J by 4 bases, 7 bases remained unmatched.

This clone was seen a few times. V is TRBV7-4 and J is TRBJ1-5; D gene unclear. The CDR3 contains 15 residues. Trimming pared 3 bases from V and 7 bases from J, leaving 16 bases between. Germline values: CDR1 SGHVT, CDR2 SQSDAQ. CDR3 sequence reads: CASSFFGERRQPQHF. In DNA form, the CDR3 reads TGTGCCAGCAGCTTCTTCGGGGAGCGGCGACAGCCCCAGCATTTT.

The V call is TRBV9, the J call TRBJ2-7, with TRBD1 matching 7 bases. Per the germline V gene, CDR1 is SGDLS and CDR2 is YYNGEE. V gave up 4 bases and J gave up 3 bases; unmatched junction bases: 10. The CDR3 consists of 15 residues. CDR3 DNA sequence: TGTGCCAGCAGCCCCCTTCGGGACAGTCTCTACGAGCAGTACTTC. It yields the protein CASSPLRDSLYEQYF.

The chain links TRBV7-9 to TRBJ1-1; a weak D match, TRBD1 (6 bases). The CDR3 sequence is 15 residues long. Germline V gene sequence: CDR1 SEHNR, CDR2 FQNEAQ (reference sequence). The V end lost 5 bases, the J end lost 0 bases, and 13 bases lay between the germline ends. The CDR3 nucleotides are TGTGCCAGCAGCCCGGGTCAGGGGCTGAACACTGAAGCTTTCTTT. It is translated as CASSPGQGLNTEAFF.

This clone was seen just once. A junction end diverges from the germline sequence, so it may reflect a read error. The chain uses TRBV15 and TRBJ2-5, with D unresolved. CDR1 is LNHNV, CDR2 YYDKDF, per germline (reference sequence). The CDR3 extends over 16 amino acids. CDR3 protein: CATSRDRIPSQGTQYF. In DNA form, the CDR3 reads TGTGCCACCAGCAGAGATCGTATACCGAGCCAAGGGACCCAGTACTTC.

The chain has TRBV6-4 and TRBJ2-1; the D gene is possibly TRBD2 (5 bases). The ends were cut back, 5 bases at V and 0 bases at J, with 14 bases in the middle. Germline V gene lookup returns CDR1 MRHNA and CDR2 SNTAGT. This CDR3 contains 16 residues. For the CDR3, the DNA is TGTGCCAGCAGTACAAGGGTGGGGAGCTCCTACAATGAGCAGTTCTTC. Its translation: CASSTRVGSSYNEQFF.

This rearrangement joins TRBV27 to TRBJ2-1; 14 bases fit TRBD2. Germline CDR1 and CDR2: MNHEY and SMNVEV (reference sequence). Losses at the gene ends were 5 bases for V and 8 bases for J; bases not matched to a gene: 5. The CDR3 length is 15 residues. The CDR3 DNA is TGTGCCAGCAGTCCGGGACTAGCGGGAGCCTATGAGCAGTTCTTC. This encodes CASSPGLAGAYEQFF.